This is a list of T cell receptor beta chains from one sample in a study of cytomegalovirus exposure and HLA in healthy donors. The repertoire was sequenced with immunoSEQ multiplex PCR; TCRdb's copy has only in-frame clones and lacks some. The sample records some 77,000 clones, about 71% being singletons. Sequencing used PBMCs. These receptors originate from a woman between 40 and 55 years old in good health and CMV-seronegative. Each CDR3 is given with its conserved first and last residue. The D gene is left open where the match is weak. Not every row has a clone size; where given, it reads once, few, many or a size class.

CDR3 DNA,CDR3 protein,V gene,J gene,D gene,clone size
TGTGCCAGCAGTGGAATTGGGACAGAGCCCTGGAAAGCTTTCTTT,CASSGIGTEPWKAFF,TRBV2,TRBJ1-1,TRBD1,-
TGTGCCAGCAGCCAATGGGCTTCCTCTGGAAACACCATATATTTT,CASSQWASSGNTIYF,TRBV7-8,TRBJ1-3,-,-
TGTGCCAGCAGGGGAACCCGGGACAGTACTGAAGCTTTCTTT,CASRGTRDSTEAFF,TRBV6-5,TRBJ1-1,TRBD1,once
TGTGCCAGCAGTCCCATTTCCGCTAGCGCACACTACGAGCAGTACTTC,CASSPISASAHYEQYF,TRBV27,TRBJ2-7,-,-
TGTGCCACCAGTAGAGAGGGACAGGGGGAAGAAAAACTGTTTTTT,CATSREGQGEEKLFF,TRBV15,TRBJ1-4,TRBD1,-
TGTGCCAGCTCACCCCAGGGAGGTGAGCAGTTCTTC,CASSPQGGEQFF,TRBV18,TRBJ2-1,-,-
TGTGCCAGCGCTTACTACGAGCAGTACTTC,CASAYYEQYF,TRBV2,TRBJ2-7,-,once
TGCGCCAGCAGCCTTTCTCGAAAAGGAGTCGGTGAGCAGTTCTTC,CASSLSRKGVGEQFF,TRBV5-1,TRBJ2-1,-,-
TGTGCCAGCAGCAAAGCTTGGCCGGAAACGAGCGGGGAGACCCAGTACTTC,CASSKAWPETSGETQYF,TRBV21-1,TRBJ2-5,-,-
TGTGCCTGGAGTGTAAACAGGATTGGTTCCTACGAGCAGTACTTC,CAWSVNRIGSYEQYF,TRBV30,TRBJ2-7,-,-
TGCGCCAGCAGCGTTCGACAGGGGCCTACCTACGAGCAGTACTTC,CASSVRQGPTYEQYF,TRBV5-1,TRBJ2-7,TRBD1,-
TGTGCCAGCAGCTTAGGACAGGTGGGTCAGCCCCAGCATTTT,CASSLGQVGQPQHF,TRBV7-6,TRBJ1-5,-,-
TGTGCCAGCAGCCGGAGGGTGACCTACGAGCAGTACTTC,CASSRRVTYEQYF,TRBV7-2,TRBJ2-7,-,-
TGTGCCAGCAGCCAAGATCTCAGGGCGGGGAGTGAAAAACTGTTTTTT,CASSQDLRAGSEKLFF,TRBV14,TRBJ1-4,-,-
TGCGCCAGCAGCCCGGGCGGGAACAGGGGGCCGGAGGGCAATCAGCCCCAGCATTTT,CASSPGGNRGPEGNQPQHF,TRBV5-1,TRBJ1-5,TRBD1,-
TGTGCCAGCAGTTTACCAAACGGGAGGTCTTTCTTT,CASSLPNGRSFF,TRBV28,TRBJ1-1,-,-
TGTGCCAGCAGCCCAAGACTCGGGAGTAAGCAGTTCTTC,CASSPRLGSKQFF,TRBV7-9,TRBJ2-1,-,-
TGTGCCAGCAGCACAAGCTCCTACGAGCAGTACTTC,CASSTSSYEQYF,TRBV6-1,TRBJ2-7,-,few
TGCAGCGTGGAGCCTGGGTCAGCTCGATCGAACACTGAAGCTTTCTTT,CSVEPGSARSNTEAFF,TRBV29-1,TRBJ1-1,-,-
TGTGCCAGCAGTTACTCGAACTCCCTAAACATTCAGTACTTC,CASSYSNSLNIQYF,TRBV6-5,TRBJ2-4,-,few
TGTGCCAGCAGCCAAAACCCTGGACTAGCGGGGGTGGAGGAGCAGTACTTC,CASSQNPGLAGVEEQYF,TRBV4-2,TRBJ2-5,TRBD2,few
TGTGCCAGTAGTATGGGACAGAACTACGAGCAGTACTTC,CASSMGQNYEQYF,TRBV19,TRBJ2-7,TRBD1,-
TGTGCCAGCAACCGCCGGGGGGGCTCCTACGAGCAGTACTTC,CASNRRGGSYEQYF,TRBV14,TRBJ2-7,TRBD2,few
TGTGCCAGCAAAAAAGGAGGAGATTCCTACAATGAGCAGTTCTTC,CASKKGGDSYNEQFF,TRBV6-1,TRBJ2-1,-,-
TGTGCCAGCAGTGGCCGGCAGGGGGGACGCTACGAGCAGTACTTC,CASSGRQGGRYEQYF,TRBV6-1,TRBJ2-7,-,-
TGTGCCAGCAGCTCAAAGACTAGCGGGGGCTACAATGAGCAGTTCTTC,CASSSKTSGGYNEQFF,TRBV5-4,TRBJ2-1,TRBD2,-
TGTGCCAGCAGCCTAAGGGGACTCTTCCAAGAGACCCAGTACTTC,CASSLRGLFQETQYF,TRBV7-9,TRBJ2-5,-,few
TGTGCCAGCAGCCCATCGGGAAGTCATCAGCCCCAGCATTTT,CASSPSGSHQPQHF,TRBV7-9,TRBJ1-5,-,-
TGTGCCAGCAGCTTCGGACAGGGGAGGGAGCAGTACTTC,CASSFGQGREQYF,TRBV5-8,TRBJ2-7,TRBD1,few
TGCAGCGGGCAGGGTTATAACACCGGGGAGCTGTTTTTT,CSGQGYNTGELFF,TRBV29-1,TRBJ2-2,-,-
TGTGCCAGCAGGAGGGACAAAAACTACGAGCAGTACTTC,CASRRDKNYEQYF,TRBV2,TRBJ2-7,-,-
TGTGCCAGCTCACCCGAAGGACAGGCCCTCTCTGGAAACACCATATATTTT,CASSPEGQALSGNTIYF,TRBV18,TRBJ1-3,TRBD1,-
TGTGCCAGCAGTGAAGCCCTCCTACAGGGCCGCTATGGCTACACCTTC,CASSEALLQGRYGYTF,TRBV6-1,TRBJ1-2,-,few
TGTGCCAGCAGTGTAAGCGTAGTAGCCAAAAACATTCAGTACTTC,CASSVSVVAKNIQYF,TRBV28,TRBJ2-4,-,-
TGTGCCACCGCGGGGACAGCAGAGGGGCTGTTTTTT,CATAGTAEGLFF,TRBV10-3,TRBJ1-4,TRBD1,-
TGTGCCAGCAGGGCTTTAGCGGGAGCTTACAATGAGCAGTTCTTC,CASRALAGAYNEQFF,TRBV27,TRBJ2-1,TRBD2,once
TGTGCCAGCAGCTTAAGGGCGGGCCAATTCTATGGCTACACCTTC,CASSLRAGQFYGYTF,TRBV7-8,TRBJ1-2,-,few
TGTGCCAGCAGCCTCACGGCAGGCGCATACTCCTACAATGAGCAGTTCTTC,CASSLTAGAYSYNEQFF,TRBV7-3,TRBJ2-1,-,-
TGCGCCAGCAGCTCCGAGGACAGGGGAGGCCATGAGCAGTTCTTC,CASSSEDRGGHEQFF,TRBV5-1,TRBJ2-1,TRBD1,-
TGTGCCAGTAGGGAGGCTAGCGGGGGCACAGATACGCAGTATTTT,CASREASGGTDTQYF,TRBV19,TRBJ2-3,TRBD2,few
TGTGCCAGCGCCGCTAGCACGAACACAGATACGCAGTATTTT,CASAASTNTDTQYF,TRBV7-9,TRBJ2-3,-,-
TGTGCCAGCAGCAAGGGGGGGACTAGCGGGAGTGAGACCCAGTACTTC,CASSKGGTSGSETQYF,TRBV2,TRBJ2-5,TRBD2,-
TGTGCCAGCAGTGTAAGGACCAGTCGTGGCAGGGGGTCTTATGGCTACACCTTC,CASSVRTSRGRGSYGYTF,TRBV2,TRBJ1-2,TRBD1,-
TGTGCCAGCAGTCAGACGGACAGGGTGTCCGGGGAGCTGTTTTTT,CASSQTDRVSGELFF,TRBV6-5,TRBJ2-2,TRBD1,-
TGTGCCAGTAGTACCCCGGGCCGGGGTTCCTACGAGCAGTACTTC,CASSTPGRGSYEQYF,TRBV19,TRBJ2-7,-,-
TGTGCCAGCAGCGCCCAGGGACAGATGCAAGAGACCCAGTACTTC,CASSAQGQMQETQYF,TRBV9,TRBJ2-5,TRBD1,-
TGTGCCAGCAGGGACAGCTTAGGGAGAAGCCTCCACTTT,CASRDSLGRSLHF,TRBV2,TRBJ1-6,-,few
TGTGCCAGCAGTCCCCAGGTTGCCGACGACTATGGCTACACCTTC,CASSPQVADDYGYTF,TRBV2,TRBJ1-2,-,once
TGTGCCAGCAGCTTAGGACAGGGGTTTAGTCGAAACACCATATATTTT,CASSLGQGFSRNTIYF,TRBV11-2,TRBJ1-3,TRBD1,-
TGTGCCATCAGTGGCCGGGACAGAAACACCGGGGAGCTGTTTTTT,CAISGRDRNTGELFF,TRBV10-3,TRBJ2-2,TRBD1,-
TGCAGCGTTGGCCCAAAGGCGGGACAGTACGAGCAGTACTTC,CSVGPKAGQYEQYF,TRBV29-1,TRBJ2-7,-,-
TGTGCCAGCTCAACCAGGCTGGAAGAGACCCAGTACTTC,CASSTRLEETQYF,TRBV18,TRBJ2-5,-,-
TGTGCCAGCAGCTTACGTAAGCAAGCCGGGGAGCTGTTTTTT,CASSLRKQAGELFF,TRBV11-3,TRBJ2-2,-,-